This T cell receptor beta chain originates from a study of blood T cell repertoires in COVID-19 (dated by TCRdb to the early 2020s). With regard to the full study: Collaborator samples came from the United States, Italy and Spain and covered acute and convalescent phases of COVID-19. The repertoires were released in a freely available public database intended as a resource for research on the immune response to SARS-CoV-2. A de-identified subject ID, COVID-19 status, age in years and sex were almost always included in the sample metadata. Where HLA class I and class II types were available, the types were taken from metadata supplied by the sample provider, not from assay-based typing. The samples were drawn from the first 160 participants of the ongoing ImmuneRACE study and from over 950 subjects provided by 6 global collaborators. Deeply sampled blood TCRbeta repertoires from subjects exposed to, actively infected with, or recovered from COVID-19 were included in the dataset. The material from the prospective study consisted of cDNA or gDNA derived from T cells, B-cell-depleted T cells, or PBMCs. What the authors observed across the whole study: The quantity of clinical and demographic metadata differed by source and by participant and was supplied without curation.

Collaborating institutions collected whole blood in K2EDTA tubes following their own protocols. For TCRbeta analysis, collaborators shipped samples in one of three forms: frozen whole blood, isolated PBMCs, or DNA extracted from either of those sample types. Trimming leaves V shorter by 5 bases and J shorter by 5 bases, with the junction holding 19 bases beyond the gene matches. Including the terminal cysteine and phenylalanine, the CDR3 comprises 18 residues. Only the CDR3 portion is preserved as DNA: 54 bases, with reading frame beginning at the first base. The germline V gene supplies CDR1 MGHRA and CDR2 YSYEKL. The immunoSEQ Assay, a bias-controlled multiplex PCR, was used to amplify TCRbeta CDR3 regions from genomic DNA. In the original analysis: Within the assay, amplification of reference gene primers was used to estimate how many nucleated cells each sample contained. Sequence reads were collapsed and filtered to measure the absolute abundance of every unique TCRbeta CDR3 rearrangement. For each sample, productive Simpson clonality was calculated by taking the square root of Simpson's diversity index across productive rearrangements. TCRdb carries this immuneACCESS record with in-frame sequences only. Its versions omit some clonotypes, under half of them owing to an unresolved V gene in the studies checked, with the rest unexplained. The V and J calls and clone size were taken over from that table, and D and trimming were inferred from the DNA. The sample records fewer than 300,000 clones, about 89% of which are singletons. The ten biggest clones cover about 0.8% of the sample.

With respect to this clone: The antigen it recognizes is unknown. Per-base quality was not reported, and no clone a single base away is much larger than it.

Sequenced sample: peripheral blood. Here the chain combines TRBV4-1 and TRBJ1-1, and 8 junctional nucleotides match TRBD1. This sequence originates from a man younger than 45 with acute or convalescent COVID-19. The CDR3 region has the sequence CASSTLTRGQGSVTEAFF. In nucleotide form, the sequence is TGCGCCAGCAGCACCCTTACCAGGGGGCAAGGCAGTGTGACTGAAGCTTTCTTT.